The T cell receptor beta chain under discussion was sequenced for a study of beta chain features in type 1 diabetes. Points from the study as a whole: Naive, central memory and Treg TCRB repertoires seemed to resemble each other more closely in patients than they did in healthy donors. Type 1 diabetes patients showed a moderate but significant shortening of TCRB CDR3s in all four CD4+ subsets.

About this clone: The antigen remains unidentified.

J was trimmed by 6 bases and V by 5 bases; bases with no gene match: 7. The CDR3 runs to 14 residues. The V gene's germline CDR1 is SGHTA and CDR2 FQGNSA. Central memory, naive, regulatory and stem cell-like memory CD4+ cells were sorted by CD45RO/CCR7/CD25/CD127/CD95/CD27. Isolated RNA was reverse transcribed in full, so expressed TCRB transcripts were sequenced. TCRdb's copy holds only in-frame clones and misses some; the assay was immunoSEQ multiplex PCR. This repertoire shows about 53,000 clones, roughly 63% found once; its top ten account for under 0.3%. The sample taken for sequencing was stem cell memory CD4+ T cells from blood. The gene calls are TRBV7-2 and TRBJ1-5, with 7 positions matching TRBD1. The clonotype comes from a woman aged 30 to 39 with type 1 diabetes. The CDR3 DNA reads TGTGCCAGCAGCCCTCGACAGGGAGGTCAGCCCCAGCATTTT. Its protein is CASSPRQGGQPQHF.